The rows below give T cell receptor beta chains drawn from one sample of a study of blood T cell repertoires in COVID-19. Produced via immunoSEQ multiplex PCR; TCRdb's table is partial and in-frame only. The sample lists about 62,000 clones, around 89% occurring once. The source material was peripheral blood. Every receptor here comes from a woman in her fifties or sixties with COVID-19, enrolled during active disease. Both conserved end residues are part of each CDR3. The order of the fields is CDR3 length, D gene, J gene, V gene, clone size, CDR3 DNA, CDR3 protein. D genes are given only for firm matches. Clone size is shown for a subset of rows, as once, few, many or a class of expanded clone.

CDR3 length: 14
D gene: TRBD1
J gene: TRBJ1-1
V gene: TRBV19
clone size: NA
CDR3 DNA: TGTGCCATTAGGGACAGGGGGCAGAACACTGAAGCTTTCTTT
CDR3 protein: CAIRDRGQNTEAFF

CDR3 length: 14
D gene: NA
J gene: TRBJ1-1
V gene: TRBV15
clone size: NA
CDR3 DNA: TGTGCCACCAGCATGGACAGAGACGAAGGGGAAGCTTTCTTT
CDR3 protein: CATSMDRDEGEAFF

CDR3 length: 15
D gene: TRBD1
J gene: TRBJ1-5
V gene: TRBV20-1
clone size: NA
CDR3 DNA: TGCAGTGCTAGTGTGACAGGGGGAAGCAATCAGCCCCAGCATTTT
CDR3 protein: CSASVTGGSNQPQHF

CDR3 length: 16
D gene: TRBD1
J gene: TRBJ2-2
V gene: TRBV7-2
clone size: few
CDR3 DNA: TGTGCCAGCAGCTTAAACGTCGGGACAGGCACCGGGGAGCTGTTTTTT
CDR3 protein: CASSLNVGTGTGELFF

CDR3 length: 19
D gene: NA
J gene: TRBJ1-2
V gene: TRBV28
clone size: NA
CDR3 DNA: TGTGCCAGCAGTACCCCCCCGTACGCGGAGGCGGTGTACGACTATGGCTACACCTTC
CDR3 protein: CASSTPPYAEAVYDYGYTF

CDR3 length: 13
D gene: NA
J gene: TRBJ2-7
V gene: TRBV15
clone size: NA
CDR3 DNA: TGTGCCACCAGCAGGTCCACAGGCTACGAGCAGTACTTC
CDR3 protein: CATSRSTGYEQYF

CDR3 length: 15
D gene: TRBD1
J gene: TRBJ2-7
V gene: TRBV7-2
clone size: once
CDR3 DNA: TGTGCCAGCAGCTTGTCCGGACAGGGCTCCTACGAGCAGTACTTC
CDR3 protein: CASSLSGQGSYEQYF

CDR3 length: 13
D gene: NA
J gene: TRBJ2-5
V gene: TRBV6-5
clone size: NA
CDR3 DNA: TGTGCCAGCAGTTCGGGACTTCAAGAGACCCAGTACTTC
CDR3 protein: CASSSGLQETQYF

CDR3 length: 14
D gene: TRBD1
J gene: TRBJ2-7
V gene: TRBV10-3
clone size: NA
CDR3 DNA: TGTGCCATCAGCTCCGGGACAGGGGCCTACGAGCAGTACTTC
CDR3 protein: CAISSGTGAYEQYF

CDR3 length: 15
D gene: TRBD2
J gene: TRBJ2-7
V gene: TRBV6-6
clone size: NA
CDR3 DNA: TGTGCCAGCAGTCCGTTACTAGCGACTAAGGGCGAGCAGTACTTC
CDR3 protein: CASSPLLATKGEQYF

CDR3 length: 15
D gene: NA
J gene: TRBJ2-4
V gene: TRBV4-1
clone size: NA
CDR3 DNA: TGCGCCAGCAGCCAAGAGGGAGGATTTGGGGACATTCAGTACTTC
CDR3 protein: CASSQEGGFGDIQYF

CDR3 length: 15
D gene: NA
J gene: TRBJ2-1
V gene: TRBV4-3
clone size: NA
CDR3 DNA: TGCGCCAGCAGCCAAGTCCTCAGCGGTTACAATGAGCAGTTCTTC
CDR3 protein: CASSQVLSGYNEQFF

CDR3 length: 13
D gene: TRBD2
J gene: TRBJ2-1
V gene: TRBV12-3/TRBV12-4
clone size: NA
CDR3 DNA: TGTGCCAGCAGTGCCGGGACTAGCCGTGAGCAGTTCTTC
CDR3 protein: CASSAGTSREQFF

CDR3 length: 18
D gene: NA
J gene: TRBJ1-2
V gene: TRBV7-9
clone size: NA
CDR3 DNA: TGTGCCAGCAGCAAACGCCAGGCGGGGGAAGGGGGAAACTATGGCTACACCTTC
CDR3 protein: CASSKRQAGEGGNYGYTF

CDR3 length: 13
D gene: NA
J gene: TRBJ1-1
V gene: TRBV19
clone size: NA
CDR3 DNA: TGTGCCAGTAGTACCGGCGGCAGCACTGAAGCTTTCTTT
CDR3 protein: CASSTGGSTEAFF

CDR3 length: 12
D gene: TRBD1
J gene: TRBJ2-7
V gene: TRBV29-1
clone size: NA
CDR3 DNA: TGCAGCGTGGGGACAGGGAGGGGCGAGCAGTACTTC
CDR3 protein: CSVGTGRGEQYF

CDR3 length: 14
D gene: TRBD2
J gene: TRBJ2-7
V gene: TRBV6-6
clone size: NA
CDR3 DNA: TGTGCCAGCTTTCGGACTAGCGCTAGCTACGAGCAGTACTTC
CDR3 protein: CASFRTSASYEQYF

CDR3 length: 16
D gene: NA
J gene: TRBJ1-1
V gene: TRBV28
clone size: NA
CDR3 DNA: TGTGCCAGCAGTTTTGAGAGCCTACCTATGAACACTGAAGCTTTCTTT
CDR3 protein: CASSFESLPMNTEAFF

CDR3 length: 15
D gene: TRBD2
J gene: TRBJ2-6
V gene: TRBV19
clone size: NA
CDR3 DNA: TGTGCCAGTACCATGGGGGGGTCTGGGGCCAACGTCCTGACTTTC
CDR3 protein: CASTMGGSGANVLTF

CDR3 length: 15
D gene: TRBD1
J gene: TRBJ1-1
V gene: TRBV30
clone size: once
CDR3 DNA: TGTGCCTGGTACCCAGGGGGCGCGCGGAACACTGAAGCTTTCTTT
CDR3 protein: CAWYPGGARNTEAFF

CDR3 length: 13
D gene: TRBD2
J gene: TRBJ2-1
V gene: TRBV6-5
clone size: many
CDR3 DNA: TGTGCCAGCACGGGGACTAGCCTCAATGAGCAGTTCTTC
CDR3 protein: CASTGTSLNEQFF

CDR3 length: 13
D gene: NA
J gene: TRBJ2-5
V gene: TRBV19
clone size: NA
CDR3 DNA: TGTGCCAGTAGTATCGACACTTGGGAGACCCAGTACTTC
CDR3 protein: CASSIDTWETQYF

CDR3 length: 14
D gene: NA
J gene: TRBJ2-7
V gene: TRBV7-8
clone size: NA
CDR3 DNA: TGTGCCAGCAGTTTCCCGGGACAACGCTACGAGCAGTACTTC
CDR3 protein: CASSFPGQRYEQYF

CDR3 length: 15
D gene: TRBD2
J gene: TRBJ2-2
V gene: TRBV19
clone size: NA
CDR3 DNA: TGTGCCAGTCGACTAGCGGGAGGGCGGACCGGGGAGCTGTTTTTT
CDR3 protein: CASRLAGGRTGELFF

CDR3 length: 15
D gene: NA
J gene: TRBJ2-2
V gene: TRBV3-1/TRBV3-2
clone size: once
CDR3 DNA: TGTGCCAGCAGCCTTGGCAGATCGAACACCGGGGAGCTGTTTTTT
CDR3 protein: CASSLGRSNTGELFF

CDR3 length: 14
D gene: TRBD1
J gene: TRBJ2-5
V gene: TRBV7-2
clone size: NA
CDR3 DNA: TGTGCCAGCAGGGTGGACAGGGGGACGAAGACCCAGTACTTC
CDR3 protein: CASRVDRGTKTQYF

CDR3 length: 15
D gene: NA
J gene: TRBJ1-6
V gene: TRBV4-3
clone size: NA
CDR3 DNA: TGCGCCAGCAGCCAAGATCAGGGGATTGCCTCACCCCTCCACTTT
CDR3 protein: CASSQDQGIASPLHF

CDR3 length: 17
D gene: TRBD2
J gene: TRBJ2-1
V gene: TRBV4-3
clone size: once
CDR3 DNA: TGCGCCAGCAGCCCCCAAAGGACTAGCGGGATCTACAATGAGCAGTTCTTC
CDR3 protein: CASSPQRTSGIYNEQFF

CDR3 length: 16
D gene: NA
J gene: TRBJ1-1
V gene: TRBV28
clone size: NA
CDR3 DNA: TGTGCCAGCAGTTTAATCGTCCAGGTTCGCAGCACTGAAGCTTTCTTT
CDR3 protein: CASSLIVQVRSTEAFF

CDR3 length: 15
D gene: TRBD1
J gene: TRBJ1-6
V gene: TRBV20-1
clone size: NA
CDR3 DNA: TGCAGTGCTAGTAATCGGACAGGTTCCTTTTCACCCCTCCACTTT
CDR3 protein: CSASNRTGSFSPLHF

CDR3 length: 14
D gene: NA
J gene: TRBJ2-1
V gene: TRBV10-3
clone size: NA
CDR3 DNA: TGTGCCATCAGCGAGGACTTCACGGCCGATGAGCAGTTCTTC
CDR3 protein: CAISEDFTADEQFF

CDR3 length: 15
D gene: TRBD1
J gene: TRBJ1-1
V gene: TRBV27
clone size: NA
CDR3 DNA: TGTGCCAGCAGTCCCCCCCCAGGGGGCCTGGGCAAAGCTTTCTTT
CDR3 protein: CASSPPPGGLGKAFF

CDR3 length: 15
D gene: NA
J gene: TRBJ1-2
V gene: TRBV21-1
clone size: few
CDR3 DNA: TGTGCCAGCAGCCCAAGGAGGGGGCGCGACTATGGCTACACCTTC
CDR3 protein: CASSPRRGRDYGYTF

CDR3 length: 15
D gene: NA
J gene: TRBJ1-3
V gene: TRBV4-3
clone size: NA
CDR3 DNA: TGCGCCAGCAGCCAAGGAATCGGCTCTGGAAACACCATATATTTT
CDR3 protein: CASSQGIGSGNTIYF

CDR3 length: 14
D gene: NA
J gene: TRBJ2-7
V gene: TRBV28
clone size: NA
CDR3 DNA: TGTGCCAGCAGTTTAATGTCCAAGCCCTACGAGCAGTACTTC
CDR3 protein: CASSLMSKPYEQYF

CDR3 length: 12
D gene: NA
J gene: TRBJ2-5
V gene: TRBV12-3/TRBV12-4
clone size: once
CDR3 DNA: TGTGCCAGCAGTTCAGGATCGGAGACCCAGTACTTC
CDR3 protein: CASSSGSETQYF

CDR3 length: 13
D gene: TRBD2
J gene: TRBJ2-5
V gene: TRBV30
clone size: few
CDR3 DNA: TGTGCCTGGAGTGTAGCGGGAGTGGTGACCCAGTACTTC
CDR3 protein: CAWSVAGVVTQYF

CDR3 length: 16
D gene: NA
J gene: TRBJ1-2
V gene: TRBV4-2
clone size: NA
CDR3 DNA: TGTGCCAGCAGCCAAGATATGGAGGGACGGGACTATGGCTACACCTTC
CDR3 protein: CASSQDMEGRDYGYTF

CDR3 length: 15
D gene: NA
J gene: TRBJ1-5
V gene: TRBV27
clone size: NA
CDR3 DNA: TGTGCCAGCAGTCCTCCTGGGAGGGCGGGTCAGCCCCAGCATTTT
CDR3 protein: CASSPPGRAGQPQHF

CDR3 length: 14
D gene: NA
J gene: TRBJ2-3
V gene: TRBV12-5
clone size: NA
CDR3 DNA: TGTGCTAGTGGCCCGCCAGGGTTTTCAGATACGCAGTATTTT
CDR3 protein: CASGPPGFSDTQYF

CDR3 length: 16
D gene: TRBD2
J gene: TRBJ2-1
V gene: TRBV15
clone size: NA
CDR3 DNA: TGTGCCACCAGCAGAGAAGTAGCGGGAGGGCGAATTGAGCAGTTCTTC
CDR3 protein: CATSREVAGGRIEQFF

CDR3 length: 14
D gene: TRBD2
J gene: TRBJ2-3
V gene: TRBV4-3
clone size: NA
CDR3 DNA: TGCGCCAGCAGCCGCGGACTAGTGGCAGATACGCAGTATTTT
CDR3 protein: CASSRGLVADTQYF

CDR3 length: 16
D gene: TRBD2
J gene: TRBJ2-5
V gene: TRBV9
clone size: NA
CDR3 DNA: TGTGCCAGCAGCGTAGACACTAGCGGGAACCAAGAGACCCAGTACTTC
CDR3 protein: CASSVDTSGNQETQYF

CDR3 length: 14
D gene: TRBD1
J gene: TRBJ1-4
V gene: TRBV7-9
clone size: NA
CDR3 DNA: TGTGCCAGCAGCCCCGGACAGGGGGCGGGGAAACTGTTTTTT
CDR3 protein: CASSPGQGAGKLFF

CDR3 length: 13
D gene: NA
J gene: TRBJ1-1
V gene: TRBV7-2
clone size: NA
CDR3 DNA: TGTGCCAGCAGCTTATATAATGGAGCTGAAGCTTTCTTT
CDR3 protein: CASSLYNGAEAFF

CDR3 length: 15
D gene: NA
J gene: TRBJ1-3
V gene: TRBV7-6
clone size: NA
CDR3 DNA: TGTGCCAGCAGCTCGCTCAGGGTGTCTGGAAACACCATATATTTT
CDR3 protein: CASSSLRVSGNTIYF

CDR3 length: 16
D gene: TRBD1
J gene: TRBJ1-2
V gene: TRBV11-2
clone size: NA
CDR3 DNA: TGTGCCAGCAGCTTAGGCCGACAGGGGTTCCCCTATGGCTACACCTTC
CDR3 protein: CASSLGRQGFPYGYTF

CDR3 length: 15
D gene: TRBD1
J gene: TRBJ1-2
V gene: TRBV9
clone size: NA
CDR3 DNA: TGTGCCAGCAGCCCCATGGACAGGAGCCCTTATGGCTACACCTTC
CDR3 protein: CASSPMDRSPYGYTF

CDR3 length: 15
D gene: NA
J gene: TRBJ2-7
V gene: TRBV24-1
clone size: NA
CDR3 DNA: TGTGCCACCAGTGACCCCGGGACAAACTCCTACGAGCAGTACTTC
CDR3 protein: CATSDPGTNSYEQYF

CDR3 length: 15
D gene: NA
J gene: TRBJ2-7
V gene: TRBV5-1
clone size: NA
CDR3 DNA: TGCGCCAGCAGCTTGGGACCAGGGGATCCCTACGAGCAGTACTTC
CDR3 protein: CASSLGPGDPYEQYF

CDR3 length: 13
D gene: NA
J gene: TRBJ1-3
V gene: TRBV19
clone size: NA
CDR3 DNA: TGTGCCAGTCAGGGGAAAACGGGAAACACCATATATTTT
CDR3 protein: CASQGKTGNTIYF

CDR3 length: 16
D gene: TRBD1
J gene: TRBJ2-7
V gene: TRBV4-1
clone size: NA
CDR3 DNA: TGCGCCAGCAGCCATCCCCTACAGGGGATCCCCCACGAGCAGTACTTC
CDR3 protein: CASSHPLQGIPHEQYF

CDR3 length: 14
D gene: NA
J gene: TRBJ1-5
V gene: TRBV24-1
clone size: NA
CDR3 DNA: TGTGCCACCAGTGATTGGCCCGCCAATCAGCCCCAGCATTTT
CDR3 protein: CATSDWPANQPQHF

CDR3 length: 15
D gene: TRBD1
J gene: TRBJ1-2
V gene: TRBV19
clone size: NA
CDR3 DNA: TGTGCCAGTAGTCTGCGACAGGGAACTAACTATGGCTACACCTTC
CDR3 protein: CASSLRQGTNYGYTF

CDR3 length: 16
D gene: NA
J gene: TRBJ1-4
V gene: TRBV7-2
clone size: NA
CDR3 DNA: TGTGCCAGCAGCTTAGGTCTCCCCCCAACTAATGAAAAACTGTTTTTT
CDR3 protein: CASSLGLPPTNEKLFF

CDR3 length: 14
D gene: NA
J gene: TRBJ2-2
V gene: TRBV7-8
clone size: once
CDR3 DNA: TGTGCCAGCAGCTTAGGAACGAGCGGCGGGGAGCTGTTTTTT
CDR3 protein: CASSLGTSGGELFF

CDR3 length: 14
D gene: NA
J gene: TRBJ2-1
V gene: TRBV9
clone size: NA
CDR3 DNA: TGTGCCAGCAGCTCCCGACAGGATTACAATGAGCAGTTCTTC
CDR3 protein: CASSSRQDYNEQFF